This T cell receptor (beta chain) was obtained from a study of naive and memory T cell subsets. Study outcomes and limitations: In CD4 and CD8 cells, diversity dropped from naive through EMRA. Possibly reflecting memory cells re-expressing CD45RA, a few larger clonotypes occurred in naive repertoires, especially CD8.

Notes on this clonotype: Its antigen is unknown.

Both TRBC1 and TRBC2 were covered by a beta constant-region primer of two equimolar oligonucleotides. The ligated cDNA underwent four PCR rounds using SP2 and nested alpha and beta constant-region primers. The cDNA 3' end received a ligated single-stranded oligonucleotide carrying the SP2 primer and a 12-nucleotide UMI. TCRdb redid the calling of the UMI-ligation and nested PCR reads with MiXCR, one entry per CDR3 protein. The sample includes roughly 97,000 distinct CDR3 sequences, more than 12% of them seen just once. With 6 bases removed from V and 3 bases from J, the gap between germline ends came to 12 bases. Germline assignment: CDR1 DFQATT and CDR2 SNEGSKA (reference sequence). The CDR3 has 12 amino acids.

The chain employs TRBV20-1 and TRBJ2-7; TRBD2 is a possible D gene (5 bases). This clonotype was obtained from a human donor in good health. What was sequenced was naive CD8+ T cells from blood. The CDR3 coding sequence is TGCAGTGCCGCGGAGGCGGACTACGAGCAGTACTTC. Its translation: CSAAEADYEQYF.